This is a list of T cell receptor beta chains from one sample in a study of blood T cells in healthy people across ages. TCRdb re-derived calls from the 5' RACE reads in MiXCR, one entry per CDR3 protein. This table has some 900,000 distinct CDR3 sequences, roughly 48% appearing once. Specimen: blood. The receptors stem from a man in his thirties or forties in good health. The CDR3 runs from the conserved cysteine through the conserved F or W. D genes are given only for firm matches. Clone size is given for some rows only: seen once, a few or many times, or a class if the clone is expanded.

cdr3_length	d_call	v_call	clone_size	j_call	cdr3_nt	cdr3_aa
15	TRBD2	TRBV28	-	TRBJ2-7	TGTGCCAGCAGTTCCCCGGGACTAGCTCAGCGCGAGCAGTACTTC	CASSSPGLAQREQYF
16	TRBD2	TRBV28	-	TRBJ2-3	TGTGCCAGCAGTTTATCCAGCGGGGTCCGTATAGATACGCAGTATTTT	CASSLSSGVRIDTQYF
14	TRBD1	TRBV12-3/TRBV12-4	few	TRBJ1-2	TGTGCCAGCAGTTTGAACAGGGGGCGTAATGGCTACACCTTC	CASSLNRGRNGYTF
14	-	TRBV7-2	-	TRBJ2-1	TGTGCCAGCAGCCCGGTGGGTTCTAGCGATGAGCGGTTCTTC	CASSPVGSSDERFF
15	-	TRBV7-2	-	TRBJ2-5	TGTGCCAGCAGCTTAGTGAGGGGGTACCAAGAGACCCAGTACTTC	CASSLVRGYQETQYF
14	-	TRBV9	-	TRBJ2-3	TGTGCCAGCAGCGTAGGCCCTATCACAGATACGCAGTATTTT	CASSVGPITDTQYF
16	TRBD2	TRBV7-9	-	TRBJ2-5	TGTGCCAGCAGCTCATTAGCGGGGGGGCCGCAAGAGACCCAGTACTTC	CASSSLAGGPQETQYF
17	-	TRBV7-9	-	TRBJ1-2	TGTGCCAGCAGCTTAGCGCCGATACCGTTTACTAACTATGGCTACACCTTC	CASSLAPIPFTNYGYTF
18	TRBD1	TRBV24-1	-	TRBJ2-7	TGTGCCACCAGTGATTCCGGGACAGGAGTCTCCGATTGGTACGAGCAGTACTTC	CATSDSGTGVSDWYEQYF
12	-	TRBV3-1	once	TRBJ2-7	TGTGCCAGCAGCCAAGGGTCTTTCAAGCAGTACTTC	CASSQGSFKQYF
16	TRBD1	TRBV6-1	-	TRBJ1-2	TGTGCCAGCAGTATGGAGACAGGGATATCCCTCTATGGCTACACCTTC	CASSMETGISLYGYTF
15	-	TRBV7-2	-	TRBJ2-2	TGTGCCAGCAGCGCAAGAGGGGTTTTCACCGGGGAGCTGTTTTTT	CASSARGVFTGELFF
16	-	TRBV20-1	-	TRBJ2-4	TGCAGTGCTAGAGATTTAAGGGTTGGGGCCAAAAACATTCAGTACTTC	CSARDLRVGAKNIQYF
17	TRBD1	TRBV4-1	-	TRBJ1-6	TGCGCCAGCAGCCAGACAGGGGGTCCCTCCTATAATTCACCCCTCCACTTT	CASSQTGGPSYNSPLHF
14	-	TRBV18	-	TRBJ1-1	TGTGCCAGCTCAATGGACGGGAGCAACACTGAAGCTTTCTTT	CASSMDGSNTEAFF
13	-	TRBV11-2	-	TRBJ1-4	TGTGCCAGCAGCTCCACAACTAATGAAAAACTGTTTTTT	CASSSTTNEKLFF
15	TRBD2	TRBV12-3/TRBV12-4	-	TRBJ2-2	TGTGCCAGCAGATCGAACGGGGGGAGGACCGGGGAGCTGTTTTTT	CASRSNGGRTGELFF
16	TRBD1	TRBV10-3	-	TRBJ2-2	TGTGCCATCAGTAAACAGGACAGGGCGAACACCGGGGAGCTGTTTTTT	CAISKQDRANTGELFF
15	TRBD2	TRBV20-1	-	TRBJ2-5	TGCAGTGCACCGAAGTCGGGGGGATCTGCTGAGACCCAGTACTTC	CSAPKSGGSAETQYF
17	-	TRBV5-1	-	TRBJ1-2	TGCGCCGGCAGCTTGGCGTCGGGGACCGGAGCTAACTATGGCTACACCTTC	CAGSLASGTGANYGYTF
13	-	TRBV20-1	-	TRBJ2-5	TGCAGTGCTCCCGAACGGCGCCAAGAGACCCAGTACTTC	CSAPERRQETQYF
9	-	TRBV21-1	-	TRBJ2-1	TGTGCCAGCAGCAAAAACCAGTTCTTC	CASSKNQFF
17	TRBD2	TRBV18	few	TRBJ2-3	TGTGCCTGCTCACCAAGTAGCGGGGGCTTTAGCACAGATACGCAGTATTTT	CACSPSSGGFSTDTQYF
16	-	TRBV7-6	few	TRBJ2-7	TGTGCCAGCAGCTTAAACCCGGCAGGGGCTGCCTACGAGCAGTACTTC	CASSLNPAGAAYEQYF
11	-	TRBV30	few	TRBJ1-1	TGTGCCTGGAGTACACTTCCTGAAGCTTTCTTT	CAWSTLPEAFF
15	-	TRBV6-1	-	TRBJ1-1	TGTGCCAGCAGTGAGGTGGGGGGGACGAACACTGAAGCTTTCTTT	CASSEVGGTNTEAFF
15	TRBD1	TRBV4-1	-	TRBJ1-3	TGCGCCAGCAGCCGGGGAGGGACAGCTGGAAACACCATATATTTT	CASSRGGTAGNTIYF
15	-	TRBV4-3	few	TRBJ2-3	TGCGCCAGCAGCCGGGGACGGTCAATGATCGATACGCAGTATTTT	CASSRGRSMIDTQYF
13	-	TRBV10-3	-	TRBJ2-7	TGTGCCATCAGTGAGGACAGCTCCTACGAGCAGTACTTC	CAISEDSSYEQYF
15	-	TRBV4-2	few	TRBJ2-1	TGTGCCAGCAGCCAAGCGGGTAGGTCCTACAATGAGCAGTTCTTC	CASSQAGRSYNEQFF
13	-	TRBV9	-	TRBJ2-2	TGTGCCAGCAGCGTAGAGAATCCCGGGGAGCTGTTTTTT	CASSVENPGELFF
14	-	TRBV12-3/TRBV12-4	few	TRBJ2-7	TGTGCCAGCAGCGCAGGGATCAGCTCCTACGAGCAGTACTTC	CASSAGISSYEQYF
14	-	TRBV7-9	-	TRBJ2-7	TGTGCCAGCAGCTTAGTGGGCCCGGACTACGAGCAGTACTTC	CASSLVGPDYEQYF
12	-	TRBV11-3	-	TRBJ2-7	TGTGCCAGCAGCCCGATCCAGGGCGAGCAGTACTTC	CASSPIQGEQYF
14	-	TRBV12-3/TRBV12-4	-	TRBJ1-2	TGTGCCAGCAGTTTAGGCGCAGGGGCCGTGGGCTACACCTTC	CASSLGAGAVGYTF
14	-	TRBV12-3/TRBV12-4	-	TRBJ1-4	TGTGCCAGCAAGTCCAGGGGCCCTAATGAAAAACTGCTTTTT	CASKSRGPNEKLLF
13	-	TRBV7-2	-	TRBJ2-7	TGTGCCAGCAGCATTCTCGGCTCCTACGAGCAGTACTTC	CASSILGSYEQYF
14	-	TRBV28	few	TRBJ1-5	TGTGCCAGCACCTTTAACGACGGACATCAGCCCCAGCATTTT	CASTFNDGHQPQHF
14	-	TRBV27	-	TRBJ2-7	TGTGCCAGCAGAGAATCAGGAAGCTCCTACGAGCAGTACTTC	CASRESGSSYEQYF
14	-	TRBV4-1	-	TRBJ1-2	TGCACCAGCAGCCAGGAAGGACGGATGGAGGGCTACACCTTC	CTSSQEGRMEGYTF